These 13 T cell receptor beta chains were sequenced from one sample in a study of T cell changes during pregnancy in multiple sclerosis. Method: immunoSEQ multiplex PCR; TCRdb's copy keeps in-frame clones and lacks some. The sample includes under 75,000 clones, 91% seen only once; the top ten take under 3%. Here the sequenced sample was peripheral blood, taken in the first trimester of pregnancy. The source is a female donor with multiple sclerosis, enrolled in a pregnancy study.

This chain connects TRBV5-1 to TRBJ2-1; tentatively, D is TRBD2 (6 bases). This CDR3 is built from 16 residues. Per germline, CDR1 SGHRS and CDR2 YFSETQ. V was shortened by 0 bases and J by 3 bases, with 13 bases between the two germline ends. The CDR3 reads CASSLDAGLYYNEQFF. DNA of the CDR3: TGCGCCAGCAGCTTGGATGCGGGGCTTTACTACAATGAGCAGTTCTTC.

The rearrangement joins TRBV5-4 to TRBJ1-1; tentatively, D is TRBD1 (5 bases). The CDR3 covers 13 residues. Trimming removed 4 bases from V and 3 bases from J, with 10 bases in between. The germline gives CDR1 SGHNT, CDR2 YYREEE (reference sequence). The CDR3 loop reads CASSPPGYTEAFF. The CDR3 DNA is TGTGCCAGCAGCCCCCCAGGGTACACTGAAGCTTTCTTT. Looking up the rest from reference TRBV5-4 and TRBJ1-1 gives the full variable domain: ETGVTQSPTHLIKTRGQQVTLRCSSQSGHNTVSWYQQALGQGPQFIFQYYREEENGRGNFPPRFSGLQFPNYSSELNVNALELDDSALYLCASSPPGYTEAFFGQGTRLTVV.

This chain joins TRBV9 and TRBJ2-1, with D perhaps matching TRBD1 (5 bases). Trimming shortened V by 3 bases and J by 9 bases, and 10 bases separated the two germline ends. Germline values: CDR1 SGDLS, CDR2 YYNGEE. CDR3 length equals 12 residues. DNA of the CDR3: TGTGCCAGCAGCGCGGCCCAGGGTGAGCAGTTCTTC. As protein: CASSAAQGEQFF.

J is TRBJ2-3 and V is TRBV5-1; 7 bases line up with TRBD1. J lost 2 bases, V lost 5 bases, and 11 bases had no gene match. The CDR3 sequence is 16 residues long. Germline V CDR1 and CDR2: SGHRS, YFSETQ. The chain's CDR3 is CASSRQKGAFTDTQYF. CDR3 coding DNA: TGCGCCAGCAGTCGACAAAAGGGGGCTTTCACAGATACGCAGTATTTT.

A note on this clone: The same CDR3 arises from other DNA sequences in this sample as well. The chain combines TRBV5-4 with TRBJ1-6, with TRBD1 matching 7 bases. CDR3 size: 15 residues. J lost 4 bases, V lost 0 bases, and 1 base had no gene match. The V gene's germline CDR1 is SGHNT and CDR2 YYREEE (reference sequence). The CDR3 DNA sequence: TGTGCCAGCAGCTTGGGACAGGGATATAATTCACCCCTCCACTTT. This sequence encodes CASSLGQGYNSPLHF.

In regard to this clone: This CDR3 is also generated by other DNA sequences in the sample. This rearrangement joins TRBV6-1 to TRBJ2-5; no reliable D call. This CDR3 is 12 amino acids long. The germline gives CDR1 MNHNS, CDR2 SASEGT. V shed 2 bases and J shed 4 bases, with 5 bases lying between them. CDR3 sequence (DNA): TGTGCCAGCAGTGAAACGCGAGAGACCCAGTACTTC. Amino acid sequence: CASSETRETQYF.

This clone occurred once. The J gene is TRBJ2-3, the V gene TRBV29-1; 10 nucleotides align to TRBD2. The CDR3 consists of 14 residues. V lost 2 bases, J lost 5 bases, and 4 bases stayed unmatched. Germline CDR1 is SQVTM and CDR2 is ANQGSEA. CDR3 nucleotides: TGCAGCGTTGAAATGGCTAGCGGGAGAGATACGCAGTATTTT. This codes for CSVEMASGRDTQYF.

The chain recombines TRBV10-3 with TRBJ2-3, with TRBD2 matching 11 bases. J lost 0 bases, V lost 6 bases, and 5 bases had no gene match. Germline CDR1 and CDR2: ENHRY and SYGVKD. The CDR3 extends over 16 amino acids. The CDR3 DNA reads TGTGCCATCAGGGGGGGACTAGCGGAGAGCACAGATACGCAGTATTTT. Translation: CAIRGGLAESTDTQYF.

This chain uses TRBV7-9 with TRBJ2-7; 8 bases match TRBD2. Looked up from germline, CDR1 is SEHNR and CDR2 is FQNEAQ (reference sequence). With 5 bases clipped from V and 7 bases from J, the junction kept 10 bases outside the gene matches. This CDR3 contains 14 residues. The DNA of the CDR3 is TGTGCCAGCAGCCAAGCGGGGGCGGCGAGAGAGCAGTACTTC. Translating gives CASSQAGAAREQYF.

The genes are TRBV5-4 and TRBJ1-3; 8 positions match TRBD1. V shed 4 bases, J shed 0 bases, and the junction held 3 bases outside the gene matches. This CDR3 has 15 residues. Per the germline V gene, CDR1 is SGHNT and CDR2 is YYREEE (reference sequence). The chain's CDR3 is CASSAGQDSGNTIYF. The CDR3 DNA sequence: TGTGCCAGCAGCGCGGGACAGGACTCTGGAAACACCATATATTTT. The full variable domain, in which reference TRBV5-4 and TRBJ1-3 provide the parts outside the CDR3, is ETGVTQSPTHLIKTRGQQVTLRCSSQSGHNTVSWYQQALGQGPQFIFQYYREEENGRGNFPPRFSGLQFPNYSSELNVNALELDDSALYLCASSAGQDSGNTIYFGEGSWLTVV.

J is TRBJ1-2 and V is TRBV4-2; D not certain. The length of the CDR3 is 13 residues. CDR1 and CDR2 from the germline V gene are LGHNA and YNFKEQ. The V gene lost 0 bases and the J gene lost 5 bases, with 7 bases spanning the gap. This CDR3 is CASSQDGEYGYTF. CDR3 nucleotide sequence: TGTGCCAGCAGCCAAGATGGGGAGTATGGCTACACCTTC.

The rearrangement links TRBV19 to TRBJ1-1, with a weak D call TRBD1 (5 bases). This CDR3 has 15 amino acids. Germline CDR1 reads LNHDA; CDR2 reads SQIVND (reference sequence). The V end lost 5 bases, the J end lost 1 base, and 14 bases lay between the germline ends. As DNA, the CDR3 is TGTGCCAGTAGTGGCAGCAGAACAGGGAACACTGAAGCTTTCTTT. This gives the protein CASSGSRTGNTEAFF.

The chain uses TRBV9 and TRBJ1-1; D unresolved. Germline V lookup: CDR1 SGDLS, CDR2 YYNGEE. The CDR3 runs 15 residues. Trimming shortened V by 0 bases and J by 2 bases, and 11 bases separated the two germline ends. CDR3 protein: CASSVDFLANTEAFF. As DNA, the CDR3 is TGTGCCAGCAGCGTAGACTTCCTCGCCAACACTGAAGCTTTCTTT. The variable domain in full, with the rest retrieved from reference TRBV9 and TRBJ1-1, is DSGVTQTPKHLITATGQRVTLRCSPRSGDLSVYWYQQSLDQGLQFLIQYYNGEERAKGNILERFSAQQFPDLHSELNLSSLELGDSALYFCASSVDFLANTEAFFGQGTRLTVV.